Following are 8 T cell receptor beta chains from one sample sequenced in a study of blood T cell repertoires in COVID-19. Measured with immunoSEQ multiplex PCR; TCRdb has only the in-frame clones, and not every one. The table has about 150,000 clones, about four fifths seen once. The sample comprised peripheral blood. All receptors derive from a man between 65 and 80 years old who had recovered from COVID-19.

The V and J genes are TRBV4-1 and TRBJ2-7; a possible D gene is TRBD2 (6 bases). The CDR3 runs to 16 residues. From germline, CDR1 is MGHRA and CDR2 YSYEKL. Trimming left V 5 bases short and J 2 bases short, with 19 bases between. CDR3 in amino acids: CASSSSANGGTYEQYF. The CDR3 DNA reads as TGCGCCAGCAGCTCAAGTGCAAACGGGGGAACCTACGAGCAGTACTTC.

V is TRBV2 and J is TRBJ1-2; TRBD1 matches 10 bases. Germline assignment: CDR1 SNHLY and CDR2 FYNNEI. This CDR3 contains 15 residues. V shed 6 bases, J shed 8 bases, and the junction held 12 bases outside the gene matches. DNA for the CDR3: TGTGCCAGCAGAGACCCCGGGACAGGGGTGTGGGGCTACACCTTC. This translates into CASRDPGTGVWGYTF.

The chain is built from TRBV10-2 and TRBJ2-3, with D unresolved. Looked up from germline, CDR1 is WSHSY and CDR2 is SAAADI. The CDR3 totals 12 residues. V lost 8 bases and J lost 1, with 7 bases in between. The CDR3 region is CASRSGTDTQYF. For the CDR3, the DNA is TGCGCCAGCCGGTCGGGCACAGATACGCAGTATTTT.

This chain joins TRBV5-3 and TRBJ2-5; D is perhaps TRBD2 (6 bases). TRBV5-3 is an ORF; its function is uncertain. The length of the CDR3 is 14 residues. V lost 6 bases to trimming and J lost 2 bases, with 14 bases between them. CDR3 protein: CARTPGTCQETQYF. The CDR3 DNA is TGTGCCAGAACCCCGGGGACTTGTCAAGAGACCCAGTACTTC.

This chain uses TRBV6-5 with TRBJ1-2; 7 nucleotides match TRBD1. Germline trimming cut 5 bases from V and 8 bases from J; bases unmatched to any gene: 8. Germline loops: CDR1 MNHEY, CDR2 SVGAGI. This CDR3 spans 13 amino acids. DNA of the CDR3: TGTGCCAGCAGTACCTCCGGGACAGAAGGCTACACCTTC. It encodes CASSTSGTEGYTF.

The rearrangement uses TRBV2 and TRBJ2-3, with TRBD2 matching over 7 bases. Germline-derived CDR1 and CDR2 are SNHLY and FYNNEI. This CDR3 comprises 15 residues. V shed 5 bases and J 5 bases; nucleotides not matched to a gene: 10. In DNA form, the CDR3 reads TGTGCCAGCAGTATCTTAGCGGGTGGGAAAGATACGCAGTATTTT. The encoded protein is CASSILAGGKDTQYF.

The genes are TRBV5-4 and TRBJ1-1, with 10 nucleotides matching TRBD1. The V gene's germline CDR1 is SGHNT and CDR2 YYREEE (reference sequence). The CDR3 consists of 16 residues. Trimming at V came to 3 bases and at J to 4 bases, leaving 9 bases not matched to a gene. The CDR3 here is CASSWGGQGGVTEAFF. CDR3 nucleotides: TGTGCCAGCAGCTGGGGTGGACAGGGGGGCGTCACTGAAGCTTTCTTT.

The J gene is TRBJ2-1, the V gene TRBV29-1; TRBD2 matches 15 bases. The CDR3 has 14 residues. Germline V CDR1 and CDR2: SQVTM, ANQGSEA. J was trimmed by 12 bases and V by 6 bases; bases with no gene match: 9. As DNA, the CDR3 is TGCAGCGTATCCAGGACTAGCGGGAGGGCCCCGCAGTTCTTC. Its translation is CSVSRTSGRAPQFF.